This T cell receptor beta chain emerged from a study of blood T cell repertoires in COVID-19. Background on the study: Acute-phase and convalescent COVID-19 samples originated in the United States, Italy and Spain. PBMCs, B-cell-depleted T cells, or T cells were the source of the cDNA or gDNA that made up the material.

This CDR3 region has 14 residues. Trimming shortened V by 4 bases and J by 0 bases, and 13 bases separated the two germline ends. Germline loops: CDR1 SQVTM, CDR2 ANQGSEA. In the study's own analysis: Estimation of nucleated cell counts relied on the amplification of reference gene primers. The table came from immunoSEQ multiplex PCR; TCRdb's copy has only in-frame clones and leaves some out. V and J calls and clone size come straight from that table; D and trimming were deduced from the DNA. Altogether 90,000 or so clones are present, approximately 86% being singletons, with the ten largest covering less than 8.5%.

This TCR derives from a man in his 60s with acute or convalescent COVID-19. The chain carries TRBV29-1 and TRBJ2-7, with D hard to call. The specimen was peripheral blood. The chain's CDR3 is CSVGAGLLSYEQYF. CDR3 bases: TGCAGCGTTGGGGCAGGTCTCCTCTCCTACGAGCAGTACTTC.